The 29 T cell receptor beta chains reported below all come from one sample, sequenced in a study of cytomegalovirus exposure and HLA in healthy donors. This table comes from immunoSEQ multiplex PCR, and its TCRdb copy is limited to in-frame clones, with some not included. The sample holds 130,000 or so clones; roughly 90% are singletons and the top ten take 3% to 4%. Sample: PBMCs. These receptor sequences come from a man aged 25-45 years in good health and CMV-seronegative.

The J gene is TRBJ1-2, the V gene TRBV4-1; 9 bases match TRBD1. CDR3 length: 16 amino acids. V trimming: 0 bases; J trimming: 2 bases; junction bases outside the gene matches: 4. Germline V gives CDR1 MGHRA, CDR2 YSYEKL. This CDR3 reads CASSQDDRGANYGYTF. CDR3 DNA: TGCGCCAGCAGCCAAGATGACAGGGGGGCCAACTATGGCTACACCTTC.

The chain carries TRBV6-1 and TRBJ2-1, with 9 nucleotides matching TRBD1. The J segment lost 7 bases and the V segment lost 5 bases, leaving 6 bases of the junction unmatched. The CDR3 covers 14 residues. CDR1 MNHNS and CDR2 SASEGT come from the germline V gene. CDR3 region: CASSPRTGENEQFF. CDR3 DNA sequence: TGTGCCAGCAGTCCCCGGACAGGGGAGAATGAGCAGTTCTTC.

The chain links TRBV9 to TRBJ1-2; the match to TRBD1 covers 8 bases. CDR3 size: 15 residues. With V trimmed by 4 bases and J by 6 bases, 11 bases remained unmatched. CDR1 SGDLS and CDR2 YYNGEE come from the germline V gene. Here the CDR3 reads CASSPPGDRGHGYTF. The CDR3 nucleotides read TGTGCCAGCAGCCCCCCGGGTGACAGGGGCCATGGCTACACCTTC.

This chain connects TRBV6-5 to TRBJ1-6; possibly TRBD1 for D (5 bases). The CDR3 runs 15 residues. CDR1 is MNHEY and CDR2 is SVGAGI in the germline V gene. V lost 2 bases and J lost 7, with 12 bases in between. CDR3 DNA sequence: TGTGCCAGCAGTTACCTCGGGGGTTTGAATTCACCCCTCCACTTT. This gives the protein CASSYLGGLNSPLHF.

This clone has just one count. The CDR3 coding sequence is TGTGCCAGCACCCCCCGGCCCAGGGGCACTGAAGCTTTCTTT. It yields the protein CASTPRPRGTEAFF. The J gene is TRBJ1-1, the V gene TRBV5-6; D is perhaps TRBD1 (6 bases). Trimming stripped 6 bases from V and 4 bases from J, with 16 bases between. The CDR3 is 14 residues long. Germline CDR1 SGHDT, CDR2 YYEEEE.

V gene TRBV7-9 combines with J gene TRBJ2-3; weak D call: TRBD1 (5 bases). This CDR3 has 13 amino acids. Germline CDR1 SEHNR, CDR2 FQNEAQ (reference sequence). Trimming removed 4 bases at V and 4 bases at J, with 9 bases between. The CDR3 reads CASSSRVPDTQYF. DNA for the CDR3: TGTGCCAGCAGCTCCAGGGTCCCAGATACGCAGTATTTT.

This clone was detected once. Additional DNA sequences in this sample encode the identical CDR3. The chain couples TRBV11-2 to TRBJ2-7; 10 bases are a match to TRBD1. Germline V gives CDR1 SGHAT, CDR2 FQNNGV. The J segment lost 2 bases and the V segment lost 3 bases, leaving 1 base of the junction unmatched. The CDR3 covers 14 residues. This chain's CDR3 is CASSLGTGAYEQYF. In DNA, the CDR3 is TGTGCCAGCAGCTTGGGGACAGGGGCCTACGAGCAGTACTTC.

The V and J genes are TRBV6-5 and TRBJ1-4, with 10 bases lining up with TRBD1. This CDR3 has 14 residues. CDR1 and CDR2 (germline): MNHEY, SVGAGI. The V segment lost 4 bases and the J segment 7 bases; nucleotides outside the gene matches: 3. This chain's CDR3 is CASSLRQGAEKLFF. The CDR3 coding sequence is TGTGCCAGCAGTTTAAGACAGGGGGCTGAAAAACTGTTTTTT.

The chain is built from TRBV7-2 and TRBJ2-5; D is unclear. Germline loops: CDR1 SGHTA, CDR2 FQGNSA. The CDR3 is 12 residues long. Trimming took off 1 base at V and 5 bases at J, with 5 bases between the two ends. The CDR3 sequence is CASSLGQETQYF. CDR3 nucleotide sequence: TGTGCCAGCAGCTTAGGGCAGGAGACCCAGTACTTC.

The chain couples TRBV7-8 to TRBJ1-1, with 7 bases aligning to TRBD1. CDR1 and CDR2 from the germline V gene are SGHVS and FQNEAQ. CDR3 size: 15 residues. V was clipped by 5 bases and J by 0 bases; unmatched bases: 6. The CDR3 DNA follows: TGTGCCAGCAGCACCTTGACAGGGATGAACACTGAAGCTTTCTTT. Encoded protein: CASSTLTGMNTEAFF.

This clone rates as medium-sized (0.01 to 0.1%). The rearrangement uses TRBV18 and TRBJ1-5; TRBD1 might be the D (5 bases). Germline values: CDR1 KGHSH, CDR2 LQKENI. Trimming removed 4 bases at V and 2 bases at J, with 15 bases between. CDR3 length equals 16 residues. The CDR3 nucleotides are TGTGCCAGCTCACAAGGGGATCCGGGCGGCAATCAGCCCCAGCATTTT. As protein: CASSQGDPGGNQPQHF.

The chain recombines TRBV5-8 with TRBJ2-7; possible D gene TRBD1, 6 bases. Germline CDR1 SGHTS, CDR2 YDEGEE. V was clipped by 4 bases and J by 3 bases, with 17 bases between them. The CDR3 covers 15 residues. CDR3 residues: CASSLLGQTIYEQYF. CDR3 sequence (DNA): TGTGCCAGCAGCCTTCTGGGACAAACAATCTACGAGCAGTACTTC.

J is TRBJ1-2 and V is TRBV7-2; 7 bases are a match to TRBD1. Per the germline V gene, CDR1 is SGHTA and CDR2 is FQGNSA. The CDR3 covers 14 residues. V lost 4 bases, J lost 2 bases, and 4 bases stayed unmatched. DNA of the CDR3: TGTGCCAGCAGCTGGGGGACAGACAACTATGGCTACACCTTC. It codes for CASSWGTDNYGYTF.

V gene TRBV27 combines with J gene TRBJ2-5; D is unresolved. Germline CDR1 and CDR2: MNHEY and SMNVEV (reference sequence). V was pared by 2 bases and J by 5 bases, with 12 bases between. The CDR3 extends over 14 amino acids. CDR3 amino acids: CASSLTPDGETQYF. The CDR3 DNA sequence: TGTGCCAGCAGTTTAACCCCAGATGGCGAGACCCAGTACTTC.

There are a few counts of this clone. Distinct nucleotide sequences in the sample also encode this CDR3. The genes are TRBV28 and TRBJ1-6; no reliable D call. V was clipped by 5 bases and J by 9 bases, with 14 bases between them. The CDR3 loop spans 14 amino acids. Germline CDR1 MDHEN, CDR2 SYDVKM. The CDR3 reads CASSRFESGSPLHF. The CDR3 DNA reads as TGTGCCAGCAGTCGATTCGAATCAGGTTCACCCCTCCACTTT.

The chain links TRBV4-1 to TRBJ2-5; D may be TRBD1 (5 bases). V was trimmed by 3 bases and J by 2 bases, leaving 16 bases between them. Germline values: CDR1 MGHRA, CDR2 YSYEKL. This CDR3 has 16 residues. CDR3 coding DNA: TGCGCCAGCAGCCAGGTGACAGAGAACTTACAAGAGACCCAGTACTTC. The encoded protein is CASSQVTENLQETQYF.

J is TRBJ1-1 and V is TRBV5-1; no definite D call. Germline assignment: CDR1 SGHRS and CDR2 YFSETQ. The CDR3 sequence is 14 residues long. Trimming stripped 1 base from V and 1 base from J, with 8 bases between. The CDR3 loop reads CASSLSPGNTEAFF. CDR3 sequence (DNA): TGCGCCAGCAGCTTGTCCCCAGGGAACACTGAAGCTTTCTTT.

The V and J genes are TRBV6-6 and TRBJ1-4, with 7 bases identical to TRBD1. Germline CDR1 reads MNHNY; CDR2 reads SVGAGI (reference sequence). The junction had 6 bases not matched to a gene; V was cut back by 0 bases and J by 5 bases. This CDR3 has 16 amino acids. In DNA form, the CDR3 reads TGTGCCAGCAGTTACTCGAAGACAGGGTACAATGAAAAACTGTTTTTT. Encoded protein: CASSYSKTGYNEKLFF.

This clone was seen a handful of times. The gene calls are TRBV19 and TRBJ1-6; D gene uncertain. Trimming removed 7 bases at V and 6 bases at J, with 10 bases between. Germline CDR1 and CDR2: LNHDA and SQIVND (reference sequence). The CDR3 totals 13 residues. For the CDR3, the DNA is TGTGCCAGTACCGAGGATCGTAATTCACCCCTCCACTTT. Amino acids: CASTEDRNSPLHF.

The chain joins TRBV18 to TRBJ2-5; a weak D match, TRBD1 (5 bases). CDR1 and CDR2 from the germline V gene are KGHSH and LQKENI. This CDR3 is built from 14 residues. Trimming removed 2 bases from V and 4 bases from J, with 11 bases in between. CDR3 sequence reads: CASSPGHRGETQYF. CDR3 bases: TGTGCCAGCTCACCAGGACACCGAGGAGAGACCCAGTACTTC.

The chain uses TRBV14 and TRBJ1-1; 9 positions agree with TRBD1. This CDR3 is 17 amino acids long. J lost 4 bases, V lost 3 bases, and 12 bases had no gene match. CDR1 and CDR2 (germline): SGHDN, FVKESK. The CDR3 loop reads CASSHLPYRGQVTEAFF. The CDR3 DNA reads TGTGCCAGCAGCCACTTACCTTACAGGGGGCAAGTCACTGAAGCTTTCTTT.

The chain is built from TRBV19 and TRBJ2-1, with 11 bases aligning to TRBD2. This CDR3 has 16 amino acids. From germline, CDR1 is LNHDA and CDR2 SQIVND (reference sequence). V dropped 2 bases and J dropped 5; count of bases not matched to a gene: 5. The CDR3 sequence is CASSISLAGGNNEQFF. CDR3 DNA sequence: TGTGCCAGTAGTATATCTCTAGCGGGGGGAAACAATGAGCAGTTCTTC.

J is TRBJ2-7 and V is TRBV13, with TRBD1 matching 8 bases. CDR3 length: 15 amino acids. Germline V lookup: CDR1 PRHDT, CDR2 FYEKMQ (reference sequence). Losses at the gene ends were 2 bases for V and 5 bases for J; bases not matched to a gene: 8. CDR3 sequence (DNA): TGTGCCAGCAGCTTACAGGACAGGGCACGTGACGAGCAGTACTTC. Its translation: CASSLQDRARDEQYF.

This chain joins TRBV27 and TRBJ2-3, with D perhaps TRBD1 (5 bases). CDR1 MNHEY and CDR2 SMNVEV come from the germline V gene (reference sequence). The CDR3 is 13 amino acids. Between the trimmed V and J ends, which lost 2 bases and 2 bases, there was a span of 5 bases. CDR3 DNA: TGTGCCAGCAGTTTAGGGGCCACAGATACGCAGTATTTT. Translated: CASSLGATDTQYF.

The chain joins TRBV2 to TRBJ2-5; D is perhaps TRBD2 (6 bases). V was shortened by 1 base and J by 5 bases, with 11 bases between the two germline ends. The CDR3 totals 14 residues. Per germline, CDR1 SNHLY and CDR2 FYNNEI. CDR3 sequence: CASSEGRLAETQYF. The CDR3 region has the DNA TGTGCCAGCAGTGAAGGTCGGCTAGCGGAGACCCAGTACTTC.

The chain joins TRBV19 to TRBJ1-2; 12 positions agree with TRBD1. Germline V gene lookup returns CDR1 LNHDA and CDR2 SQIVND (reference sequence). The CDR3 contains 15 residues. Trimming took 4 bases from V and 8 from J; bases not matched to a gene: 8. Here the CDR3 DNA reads TGTGCCAGTAGTACCGGGACAGGGGGCACTCAGGGCTACACCTTC. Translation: CASSTGTGGTQGYTF.

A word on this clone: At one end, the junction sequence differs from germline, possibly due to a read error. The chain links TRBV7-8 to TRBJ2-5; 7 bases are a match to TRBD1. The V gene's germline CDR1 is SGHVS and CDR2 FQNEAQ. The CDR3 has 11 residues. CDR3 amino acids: CASSSDRDDHF. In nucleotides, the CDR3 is TGTGCCAGCAGCTCCGACAGGGATGACCACTTC.

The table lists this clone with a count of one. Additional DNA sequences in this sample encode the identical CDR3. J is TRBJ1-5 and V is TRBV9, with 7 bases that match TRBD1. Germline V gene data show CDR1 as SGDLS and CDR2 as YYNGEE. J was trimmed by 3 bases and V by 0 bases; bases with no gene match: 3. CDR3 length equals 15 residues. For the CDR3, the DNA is TGTGCCAGCAGCGTAGGAGGGGGCCCCAATCAGCCCCAGCATTTT. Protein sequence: CASSVGGGPNQPQHF.

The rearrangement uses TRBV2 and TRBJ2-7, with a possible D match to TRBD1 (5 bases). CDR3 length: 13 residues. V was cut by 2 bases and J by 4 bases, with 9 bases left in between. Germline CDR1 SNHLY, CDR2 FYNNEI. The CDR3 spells CASSESTAYEQYF. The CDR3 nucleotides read TGTGCCAGCAGTGAATCGACAGCATACGAGCAGTACTTC.